This TCR beta chain was profiled in a study of OX40 agonist ivuxolimab in advanced cancers. Across the study: The patients got ivuxolimab, which is an agonistic anti-OX40 (CD134) antibody. Past anti-PD-1, anti-PD-L1 or anti-CTLA-4 therapy was accepted, and 30% to 50% had received some.

TCRdb's table, derived via immunoSEQ multiplex PCR, lists solely in-frame clones and lacks some. This table has some 58,000 clones, approximately 81% appearing once. The length of the CDR3 is 14 residues. Germline V gene lookup returns CDR1 SGHNT and CDR2 YENEEA. The V and J ends lost 5 bases and 8 bases respectively, with 16 bases between them. Blood sampling was done at baseline, cycle 4 day 1, and cycle 7 day 1. Regarding the study as a whole: On average, CD8+ T cells showed a greater number of expanded clones than CD4+.

On this clone itself: The antigen is undetermined.

J is TRBJ1-3 and V is TRBV11-3, with a tentative D call TRBD1 (5 bases). Sequenced material: CD4+ or CD8+ T cells sorted from blood, taken in a trial of the OX40 agonist ivuxolimab. The sequence derives from an adult with an advanced solid tumor such as melanoma, head and neck, liver or kidney cancer. The CDR3 sequence is CASSPTAGGDTIYF. CDR3 sequence (DNA): TGTGCCAGCAGCCCCACGGCAGGAGGGGACACCATATATTTT. Complete variable domain (other parts from reference TRBV11-3 and TRBJ1-3): EAGVVQSPRYKIIEKKQPVAFWCNPISGHNTLYWYLQNLGQGPELLIRYENEEAVDDSQLPKDRFSAERLKGVDSTLKIQPAELGDSAVYLCASSPTAGGDTIYFGEGSWLTVV.